This is a list of T cell receptor beta chains from one sample in a study of T cells in Graves' hyperthyroidism and ophthalmopathy. One entry per CDR3 protein, called by TCRdb with MiXCR from the multiplex PCR reads. The table shows a few hundred thousand distinct CDR3 sequences, with more than 15% occurring only once. Source material: blood. The receptors derive from a woman under 40 with Graves' ophthalmopathy. Each CDR3 is given with its conserved first and last residue. A D gene is named only where the DNA matches it firmly. Size is omitted from some rows. Given values are once, few, many or a class for expanded clones.

d_gene | j_gene | v_gene | abundance | CDR3nt | CDR3aa
TRBD2 | TRBJ2-3 | TRBV20-1 | once | TGCAGTGCTTGGCGGACTAGCGGGGGGGCAGATACGCAGTATTTT | CSAWRTSGGADTQYF
TRBD2 | TRBJ2-1 | TRBV6-6 | . | TGTGCCAGCAGTTACGGTTATGGTAGCGGGAGCGGAAGGGAGCAGTTCTTC | CASSYGYGSGSGREQFF
TRBD2 | TRBJ2-7 | TRBV20-1 | many | TGCAGTGCCCAGTTGGGGCGGGGGTCCTACGAGCAGTACTTC | CSAQLGRGSYEQYF
. | TRBJ2-5 | TRBV2 | . | TGTGCCAGCATTCAGGCCGGGACTGCCTACTTC | CASIQAGTAYF
TRBD2 | TRBJ2-1 | TRBV5-6 | few | TGTGCCAGCAGCCCCAGACTAGCGGGAGGGCGTCGAAATGAGCAGTTCTTC | CASSPRLAGGRRNEQFF
. | TRBJ2-7 | TRBV7-9 | . | TGTGCCAGCAGCTTAGAGGGTGGCGAGGGACACGAGCAGTACTTC | CASSLEGGEGHEQYF
. | TRBJ2-2 | TRBV19 | . | TGTGCCAGTAGTATTCTCCAGCAGGGAGCCGGGGAGCTGTTTTTT | CASSILQQGAGELFF
. | TRBJ2-1 | TRBV5-1 | many | TGCGCCAGCACCCTTTGGCAGGGCATTGGGGGGTTGAGGGATGAGCAGTTCTTC | CASTLWQGIGGLRDEQFF
. | TRBJ1-3 | TRBV20-1 | . | TGCAGTGCTAATGCGGGGACTGGAAACACCATATATTTT | CSANAGTGNTIYF
. | TRBJ2-1 | TRBV4-3 | few | TGCGCCAGCAGCCAAGTCTCTAGCGTAGGCTACAATGAGCAGTTCTTC | CASSQVSSVGYNEQFF
. | TRBJ1-5 | TRBV12-3/TRBV12-4 | many | TGTGCCAGCAGTTTAAGGACCAGCCCTGAGACCCAGCATTTT | CASSLRTSPETQHF
TRBD1 | TRBJ1-5 | TRBV6-1 | . | TGTGCCAGCAGTGACTCGACAGGGGGCGAAGGCAATCAGCCCCAGCATTTT | CASSDSTGGEGNQPQHF
. | TRBJ2-7 | TRBV6-5 | few | TGTGCCAGCAGTTACTCGGGGCCGATTTCCTACGAGCAGTACTTC | CASSYSGPISYEQYF
TRBD1 | TRBJ2-5 | TRBV28 | many | TGTGCCAGCAGTCCGGGACAGGGACAGTCAGAGACCCAGTACTTC | CASSPGQGQSETQYF
TRBD1 | TRBJ2-7 | TRBV10-3 | few | TGTGCCATCAGTGAGTTTGCTCCGGGACAGGGGGCTGGCGAGCAGTACTTC | CAISEFAPGQGAGEQYF
TRBD1 | TRBJ2-5 | TRBV12-3/TRBV12-4 | . | TGTGCCAGCAGTTTTACGGGACAGGGTGGACAAGAGACCCAGTACTTC | CASSFTGQGGQETQYF
TRBD2 | TRBJ2-3 | TRBV7-3 | many | TGTGCCAGCAGCTTAGGCGGGAGGGACGATACGCAGTATTTT | CASSLGGRDDTQYF
. | TRBJ1-4 | TRBV5-1 | . | TGTGCCAGCAGCTTGGGGCATCGTAATGAAAAACTGTTTTTT | CASSLGHRNEKLFF
. | TRBJ2-5 | TRBV29-1 | . | TGCAGCGTCACCTCGGACAGTCAAGAGACCCAGTACTTC | CSVTSDSQETQYF
TRBD2 | TRBJ2-3 | TRBV12-3/TRBV12-4 | many | TGTGCCAGCACTCTACCGTGGGGGACTAGCGGGAGCATTGATACGCAGTATTTT | CASTLPWGTSGSIDTQYF
. | TRBJ2-2 | TRBV28 | . | TGTGCCAGCAGTCTCAGACTGAGCACCGGGGAGCTGTTTTTT | CASSLRLSTGELFF
TRBD1 | TRBJ2-6 | TRBV20-1 | few | TGCAGTGCTATGACCGGGACAGGGAGCTCTGGGGCCAACGTCCTGACTTTC | CSAMTGTGSSGANVLTF
TRBD2 | TRBJ2-1 | TRBV5-1 | . | TGCGCCAGCAGCTTCCGGACTAGCGGGAGCTCCTACAATGAGCAGTTCTTC | CASSFRTSGSSYNEQFF
. | TRBJ2-1 | TRBV7-2 | many | TGTGCCAGCAGCTCGGACTCTGTGGGAGCAGTATCGTACTCCTACAATGAGCAGTTCTTC | CASSSDSVGAVSYSYNEQFF